This is a list of T cell receptor beta chains from one sample in a study of CD8 T cells in Susac syndrome. TCRdb fed the immunoSEQ multiplex PCR reads into MiXCR, producing one record per CDR3 protein. The sample shows roughly 180,000 distinct CDR3 sequences, just under 95% of them seen only once. Material for sequencing was CD4+ T cells from PBMCs. The receptors shown here come from a human donor in good health. Both conserved end residues are part of each CDR3. A D gene is named only where the DNA matches it firmly. Expanded clones get a size class; other rows say once, few or many, or leave the size out.

d_gene	j_gene	v_gene	abundance	CDR3nt	CDR3aa
TRBD2	TRBJ2-5	TRBV20-1	-	TGCAGTGCTAGTACTAGCGGGAGCCCCAAAGAGACCCAGTACTTC	CSASTSGSPKETQYF
-	TRBJ1-2	TRBV28	-	TGTGCCAGCACCTCGACAGGACTTCGGCATGGCTACACCTTC	CASTSTGLRHGYTF
-	TRBJ2-3	TRBV9	-	TGTGCCAGCAGCCTCAGGGGCGAGGGGCGGGGAGATACGCAGTATTTT	CASSLRGEGRGDTQYF
TRBD2	TRBJ2-1	TRBV14	-	TGTGCCAGCAGCCCCACTAGCGGGACCTACAATGAGCAGTTCTTC	CASSPTSGTYNEQFF
-	TRBJ1-1	TRBV5-1	-	TGCGCCAGCAGCTTGGACAGGGTAACTGAAGCTTTCTTT	CASSLDRVTEAFF
TRBD1	TRBJ1-4	TRBV5-1	-	TGCGCCAGCAGCTTGAGGACAGGGGCTAATGAAAAACTGTTTTTT	CASSLRTGANEKLFF
-	TRBJ2-1	TRBV19	-	TGTGCCAGTATGAACGGGCGGGGCTACAATGAGCAGTTCTTC	CASMNGRGYNEQFF
TRBD1	TRBJ1-1	TRBV2	few	TGTGCCAGCAGTCGGGACAGGGGTACTGAAGCTTTCTTT	CASSRDRGTEAFF
-	TRBJ2-3	TRBV24-1	-	TGTGCCACCAGTGATTCGGATGGGCCCTTTACAGATACGCAGTATTTT	CATSDSDGPFTDTQYF
-	TRBJ1-1	TRBV29-1	-	TGCAGCGCGGCTCGTCCGGGCCACGGCGGTGAAGCTTTCTTT	CSAARPGHGGEAFF
TRBD1	TRBJ2-7	TRBV18	-	TGTGCCAGCACGCCGATAGGACAGGGGTCCTACGAGCAGTACTTC	CASTPIGQGSYEQYF
-	TRBJ2-5	TRBV12-3/TRBV12-4	-	TGTGCCAGCAGTTTATCCGGGAGCGAGACCCAGTACTTC	CASSLSGSETQYF
TRBD2	TRBJ2-5	TRBV9	-	TGTGCCAGCAGCCAAGGACTAGCGGGAGGGCTGTTGGAAGAGACCCAGTACTTC	CASSQGLAGGLLEETQYF
-	TRBJ2-5	TRBV28	once	TGTGCCAGCAGTCCACCCGGGACGGTGGGGACCCAGTACTTC	CASSPPGTVGTQYF
-	TRBJ2-3	TRBV12-3/TRBV12-4	-	TGTGCCAGCAGTGGTGCAGATACGCAGTATTTT	CASSGADTQYF
TRBD2	TRBJ2-7	TRBV30	-	TGTGCCTGGAGTGCACAACTAGCGGGAGCCGGCGAGCAGTACTTC	CAWSAQLAGAGEQYF
-	TRBJ2-3	TRBV29-1	-	TGCAGCGTTCGGGGGGCCGGAGGCACAGATACGCAGTATTTT	CSVRGAGGTDTQYF
-	TRBJ1-2	TRBV19	-	TGTGCCAGTAGTCTCCGTCCCGGGACTTTCTATGGCTACACCTTC	CASSLRPGTFYGYTF
-	TRBJ1-2	TRBV3-1	-	TGTGCCAGCAGCCAAGTGGTTGGAGAGGGAGGCTACACCTTC	CASSQVVGEGGYTF
-	TRBJ2-5	TRBV5-1	-	TGCGCCAGCAGCTTGGGGTCCTCCTTCCAAGAGACCCAGTACTTC	CASSLGSSFQETQYF
-	TRBJ2-5	TRBV28	once	TGTGCCAGCGGCTTAGGAGTCCCGCAAGAGACCCAGTACTTC	CASGLGVPQETQYF
-	TRBJ2-7	TRBV14	-	TGTGCCAGCAGCGGATTTTCGGGGGAGCAGTACTTC	CASSGFSGEQYF
-	TRBJ2-4	TRBV19	-	TGTGCCAGTAGTATCGTGGCAGCCAAAAACATTCAGTACTTC	CASSIVAAKNIQYF
TRBD1	TRBJ1-4	TRBV29-1	-	TGCAGCGTTGTGGGGACAGGGGCAGATGAAAAACTGTTTTTT	CSVVGTGADEKLFF